Below, 9 T cell receptor beta chains from the same sample are listed, as sequenced in a study of blood T cell repertoires in COVID-19. The assay was immunoSEQ multiplex PCR, and TCRdb's table has in-frame clones only and misses some. The data show 200,000 to 250,000 clones, with approximately 90% seen just once and 2% to 3% held by the top ten. What was sequenced was peripheral blood. The receptors here all came from a man between 25 and 39 years old with COVID-19, enrolled during active disease.

The chain carries TRBV18 and TRBJ1-1; D not resolved. Trimming stripped 3 bases from V and 3 bases from J, with 8 bases between. The length of the CDR3 is 13 residues. The germline gives CDR1 KGHSH, CDR2 LQKENI. CDR3: CASSPNSYTEAFF. CDR3 bases: TGTGCCAGCTCACCCAACAGCTACACTGAAGCTTTCTTT.

This clone was picked up one time. This chain uses TRBV5-1 with TRBJ1-1; TRBD1 is a possible D gene (5 bases). The ends were cut back, 2 bases at V and 3 bases at J, with 14 bases in the middle. The CDR3 spans 15 residues. CDR1 SGHRS and CDR2 YFSETQ come from the germline V gene. CDR3 amino acids: CASSFGGLRDTEAFF. In DNA, the CDR3 is TGCGCCAGCAGCTTCGGGGGTCTAAGAGACACTGAAGCTTTCTTT.

The rearrangement joins TRBV4-3 to TRBJ2-1, with TRBD2 matching 10 bases. CDR1 and CDR2 from the germline V gene are LGHNA and YSLEER. The CDR3 extends over 17 amino acids. Unmatched junction bases numbered 4, after V lost 0 bases and J lost 2 bases. CDR3 protein: CASSQDPSGRAYNEQFF. CDR3 DNA: TGCGCCAGCAGCCAAGATCCCAGCGGGAGGGCCTACAATGAGCAGTTCTTC.

V usage is TRBV9 and J usage is TRBJ2-2, with 9 bases aligning to TRBD1. V lost 3 bases to trimming and J lost 7 bases; unmatched junction nucleotides: 10. Germline CDR1 and CDR2: SGDLS and YYNGEE. CDR3 length: 16 amino acids. The DNA for the CDR3 is TGTGCCAGCAGCGCCGGACAGGGGTATAGGGTCGGGGAGCTGTTTTTT. Residues: CASSAGQGYRVGELFF.

This rearrangement joins TRBV5-1 to TRBJ1-1; tentative D call: TRBD1 (6 bases). The CDR3 has 15 residues. Germline-derived CDR1 and CDR2 are SGHRS and YFSETQ. The V end lost 1 base, the J end lost 1 base, and 11 bases lay between the germline ends. The CDR3 bases are TGCGCCAGCAGCTTGTCCGGGACAACGAACACTGAAGCTTTCTTT. Its protein is CASSLSGTTNTEAFF.

V gene TRBV4-1 combines with J gene TRBJ2-7; no clear D gene. The length of the CDR3 is 14 residues. From germline, CDR1 is MGHRA and CDR2 YSYEKL. Trimming shortened V by 0 bases and J by 1 base, and 7 bases separated the two germline ends. Here the CDR3 DNA reads TGCGCCAGCAGCCAAGATCCGGGTTCCTACGAGCAGTACTTC. It yields the protein CASSQDPGSYEQYF.

J is TRBJ1-2 and V is TRBV4-3, with 7 positions matching TRBD1. The V gene's germline CDR1 is LGHNA and CDR2 YSLEER. This CDR3 region has 16 residues. Trimming took 0 bases from V and 1 from J; bases not matched to a gene: 5. Here the CDR3 DNA reads TGCGCCAGCAGCCAAGAGGGGACAGCCCTTAACTATGGCTACACCTTC. Protein product: CASSQEGTALNYGYTF.

The chain uses TRBV19 and TRBJ1-4; D not certain. With 6 bases removed from V and 5 bases from J, the gap between germline ends came to 10 bases. The CDR3 loop spans 13 amino acids. The germline V gene has CDR1 LNHDA and CDR2 SQIVND (reference sequence). The CDR3 nucleotides are TGTGCCAGTAGGGAGGTGCAGAATGAAAAACTGTTTTTT. This encodes CASREVQNEKLFF.

The chain carries TRBV19 and TRBJ1-2; the D gene is possibly TRBD1 (5 bases). CDR1 and CDR2 from the germline V gene are LNHDA and SQIVND (reference sequence). With 1 base removed from V and 5 bases from J, the gap between germline ends came to 14 bases. The CDR3 runs to 15 residues. CDR3 DNA sequence: TGTGCCAGTAGTATAGGAGCGGGGCAGATATATGGCTACACCTTC. This encodes CASSIGAGQIYGYTF.